The rows below give T cell receptor beta chains drawn from one sample of a study of cytomegalovirus exposure and HLA in healthy donors. Sequencing used immunoSEQ multiplex PCR; TCRdb keeps in-frame clones, though not all of them. The profile shows about 140,000 clones, 80% to 85% of them singletons. Source material: PBMCs. Receptor source: a female donor in good health and CMV-seronegative. The CDR3 runs from the conserved cysteine through the conserved F or W. The order of the fields is J gene, V gene, CDR3 protein.

j_call: TRBJ2-2
v_call: TRBV28
cdr3_aa: CASSPNKRRTGELFF

j_call: TRBJ2-2
v_call: TRBV6-5
cdr3_aa: CASSSPGSANTGELFF

j_call: TRBJ2-2
v_call: TRBV7-9
cdr3_aa: CASSSIDTGELFF

j_call: TRBJ2-2
v_call: TRBV11-2
cdr3_aa: CASSGTQGFTGELFF

j_call: TRBJ2-2
v_call: TRBV19
cdr3_aa: CASSRRWEGHRNTGELFF

j_call: TRBJ2-1
v_call: TRBV5-4
cdr3_aa: CASSPGGSSYNEQFF

j_call: TRBJ2-7
v_call: TRBV7-6
cdr3_aa: CASSSTGTREYEQYF

j_call: TRBJ1-1
v_call: TRBV27
cdr3_aa: CASRTRQGRDTEAFF

j_call: TRBJ2-1
v_call: TRBV7-3
cdr3_aa: CASSPPGVNEQFF

j_call: TRBJ2-1
v_call: TRBV6-9
cdr3_aa: CASSAHRDRGYNEQFF

j_call: TRBJ2-2
v_call: TRBV30
cdr3_aa: CASQRRGRLTEGELFF

j_call: TRBJ2-5
v_call: TRBV28
cdr3_aa: CASSQPKQGGYQETQYF

j_call: TRBJ1-5
v_call: TRBV6-4
cdr3_aa: CASSVGTGGNQPQHF

j_call: TRBJ2-2
v_call: TRBV6-5
cdr3_aa: CASSTRDRDPGELFF

j_call: TRBJ2-7
v_call: TRBV2
cdr3_aa: CASSVGQPSSYEQYF

j_call: TRBJ2-3
v_call: TRBV29-1
cdr3_aa: CSVTSLDTQYF

j_call: TRBJ2-1
v_call: TRBV2
cdr3_aa: CASRGLANNEQFF

j_call: TRBJ2-2
v_call: TRBV7-7
cdr3_aa: CASSLGVWVGAGELFF

j_call: TRBJ2-7
v_call: TRBV5-1
cdr3_aa: CASSLGGMRKDRGMGEQYF

j_call: TRBJ2-7
v_call: TRBV10-2
cdr3_aa: CASSVTPRTAYEQYF

j_call: TRBJ1-2
v_call: TRBV27
cdr3_aa: CASSLSGQRTYGYTF

j_call: TRBJ2-2
v_call: TRBV5-6
cdr3_aa: CASSAPGQGYTGELFF

j_call: TRBJ2-3
v_call: TRBV30
cdr3_aa: CAWSSSGRVGGTDTQYF

j_call: TRBJ2-7
v_call: TRBV7-8
cdr3_aa: CASSRGSSYEQYF

j_call: TRBJ2-7
v_call: TRBV27
cdr3_aa: CATADRSPYEQYF

j_call: TRBJ2-1
v_call: TRBV7-3
cdr3_aa: CASSFGGNGDNEQFF

j_call: TRBJ2-7
v_call: TRBV6-5
cdr3_aa: CASRVTGDGSLYF

j_call: TRBJ1-1
v_call: TRBV7-9
cdr3_aa: CASRPGQTTRQAFF

j_call: TRBJ1-1
v_call: TRBV7-6
cdr3_aa: CASSPGQDNTEAFF